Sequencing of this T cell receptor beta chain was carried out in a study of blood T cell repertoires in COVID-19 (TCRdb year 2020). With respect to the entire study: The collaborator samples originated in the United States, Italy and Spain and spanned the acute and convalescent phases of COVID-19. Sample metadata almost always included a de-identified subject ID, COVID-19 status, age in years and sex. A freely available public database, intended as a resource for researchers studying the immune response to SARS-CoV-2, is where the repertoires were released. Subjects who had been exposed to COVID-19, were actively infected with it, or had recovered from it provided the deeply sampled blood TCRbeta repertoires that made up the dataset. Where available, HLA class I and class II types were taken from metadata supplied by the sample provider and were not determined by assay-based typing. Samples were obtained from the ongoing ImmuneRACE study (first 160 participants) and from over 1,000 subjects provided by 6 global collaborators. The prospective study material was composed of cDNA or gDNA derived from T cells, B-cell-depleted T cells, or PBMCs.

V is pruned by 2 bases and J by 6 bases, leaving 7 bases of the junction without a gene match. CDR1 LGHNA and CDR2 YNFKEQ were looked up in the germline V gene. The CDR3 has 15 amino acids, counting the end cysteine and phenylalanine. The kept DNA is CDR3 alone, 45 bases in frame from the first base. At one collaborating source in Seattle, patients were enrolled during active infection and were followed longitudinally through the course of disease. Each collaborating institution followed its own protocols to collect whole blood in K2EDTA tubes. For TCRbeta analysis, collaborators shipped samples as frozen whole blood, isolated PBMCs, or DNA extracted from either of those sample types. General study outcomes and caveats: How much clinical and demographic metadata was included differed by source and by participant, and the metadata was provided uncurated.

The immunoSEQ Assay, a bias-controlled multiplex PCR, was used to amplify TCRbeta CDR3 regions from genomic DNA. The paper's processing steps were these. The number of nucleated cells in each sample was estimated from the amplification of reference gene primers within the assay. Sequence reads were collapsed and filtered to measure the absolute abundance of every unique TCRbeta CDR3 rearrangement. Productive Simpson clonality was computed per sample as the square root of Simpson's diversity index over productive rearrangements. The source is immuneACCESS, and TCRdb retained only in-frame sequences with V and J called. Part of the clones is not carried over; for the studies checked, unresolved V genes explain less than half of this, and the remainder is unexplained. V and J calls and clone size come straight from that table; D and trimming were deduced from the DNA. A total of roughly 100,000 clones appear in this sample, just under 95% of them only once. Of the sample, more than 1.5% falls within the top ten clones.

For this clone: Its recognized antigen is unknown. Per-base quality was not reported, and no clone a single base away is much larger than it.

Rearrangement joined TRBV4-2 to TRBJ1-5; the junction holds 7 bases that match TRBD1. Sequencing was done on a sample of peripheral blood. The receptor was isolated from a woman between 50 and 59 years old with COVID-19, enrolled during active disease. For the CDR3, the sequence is CASSQPTGNGQPQHF. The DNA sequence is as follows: TGTGCCAGCAGCCAACCGACAGGGAACGGTCAGCCCCAGCATTTT.